The clone carrying this T cell receptor beta chain occurred once. This entry is derived from a study of blood T cell repertoires in COVID-19. Generated by immunoSEQ multiplex PCR, the TCRdb table keeps only in-frame clones and is missing some. The table records some 390,000 clones, approximately 90% of them present only once. The study recruited people aged about 18 to 95 years across some 23 US areas. This TCR was recovered from a man aged 25-40 years who had recovered from COVID-19. The sample comprised PBMCs or T cells enriched from blood (not recorded which).

CDR3 sequence: CASKSIISSYEQYF. CDR3 DNA: TGCGCCAGCAAGAGTATTATAAGCTCCTACGAGCAGTACTTC. The V gene is TRBV4-1, the J gene TRBJ2-7; D not certain. The V and J ends lost 7 bases and 0 bases respectively, with 13 bases between them. This CDR3 is built from 14 residues. CDR1 and CDR2 (germline): MGHRA, YSYEKL.